This paragraph reports one T cell receptor (beta chain). Its antigen is as yet unknown. Profiling relied on immunoSEQ multiplex PCR, and the TCRdb table lists in-frame clones only, not all of them. The table includes about 68,000 clones, 75% to 90% detected once. Antigen-specific CD4+ T cell clonotypes were called by their expansion after viral peptide-pool culture in ViraFEST. The authors isolated CD4+ T cells after around nine days of culture. Each vaccine recipient was nucleocapsid antibody negative and had no prior SARS-CoV-2 infection. A half-volume exchange with IL-2 medium occurred on days 3 and 7. The trim removed 4 bases at V and 6 bases at J, leaving 12 bases unmatched. The CDR3 totals 16 residues. CDR1 and CDR2 from the germline V gene are KGHSH and LQKENI. This entry is derived from a study of vaccination effects on CD4 cells after COVID-19.

The genes are TRBV18 and TRBJ1-2; 9 bases are shared with TRBD1. The input for sequencing was CD4+ T cells from PBMCs cultured with SARS-CoV-2 spike peptides, taken before COVID-19 vaccination. This TCR was sampled from a human donor who received a COVID-19 vaccine. The CDR3 DNA follows: TGTGCCAGCTCACTCGAGATGGAGGGACAGGGCGATGGCTACACCTTC. This codes for CASSLEMEGQGDGYTF.